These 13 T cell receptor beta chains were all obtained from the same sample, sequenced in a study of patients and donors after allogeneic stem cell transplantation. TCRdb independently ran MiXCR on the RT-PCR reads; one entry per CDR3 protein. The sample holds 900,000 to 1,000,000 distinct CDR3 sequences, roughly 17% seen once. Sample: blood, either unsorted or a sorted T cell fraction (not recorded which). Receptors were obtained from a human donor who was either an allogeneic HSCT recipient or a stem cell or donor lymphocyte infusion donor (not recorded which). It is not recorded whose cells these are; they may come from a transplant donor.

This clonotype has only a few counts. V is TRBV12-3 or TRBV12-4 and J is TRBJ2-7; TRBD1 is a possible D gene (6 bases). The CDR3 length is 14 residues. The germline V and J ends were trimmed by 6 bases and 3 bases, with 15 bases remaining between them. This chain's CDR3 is CASRETGEVYEQYF. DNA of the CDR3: TGTGCCAGCAGAGAGACAGGAGAGGTCTACGAGCAGTACTTC.

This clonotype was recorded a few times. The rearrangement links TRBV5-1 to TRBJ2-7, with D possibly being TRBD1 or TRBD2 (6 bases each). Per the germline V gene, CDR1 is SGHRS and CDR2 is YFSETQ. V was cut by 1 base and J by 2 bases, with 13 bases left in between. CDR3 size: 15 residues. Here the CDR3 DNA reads TGCGCCAGCAGCTTGTGGTCGGGGGCCGCCTACGAGCAGTACTTC. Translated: CASSLWSGAAYEQYF.

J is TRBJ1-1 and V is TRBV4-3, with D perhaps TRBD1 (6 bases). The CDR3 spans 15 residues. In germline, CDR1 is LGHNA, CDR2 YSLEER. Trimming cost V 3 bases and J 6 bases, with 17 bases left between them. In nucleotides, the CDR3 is TGCGCCAGCAGCCAGCAACAGGGTAGGCTGGCTGAAGCTTTCTTT. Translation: CASSQQQGRLAEAFF.

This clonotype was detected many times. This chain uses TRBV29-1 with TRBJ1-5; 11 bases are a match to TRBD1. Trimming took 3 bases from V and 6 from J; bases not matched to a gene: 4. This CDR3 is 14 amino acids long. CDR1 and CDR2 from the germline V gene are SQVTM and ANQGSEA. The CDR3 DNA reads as TGCAGCGTTGAGGACAGGGGGCCGGGTCAGCCCCAGCATTTT. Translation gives CSVEDRGPGQPQHF.

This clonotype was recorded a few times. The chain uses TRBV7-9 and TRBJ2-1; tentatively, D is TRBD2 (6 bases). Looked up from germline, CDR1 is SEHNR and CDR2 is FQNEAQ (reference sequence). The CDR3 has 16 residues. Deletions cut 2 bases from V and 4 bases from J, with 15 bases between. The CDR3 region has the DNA TGTGCCAGCAGCTTAACTTACGGGAGAGAGTACAATGAGCAGTTCTTC. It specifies CASSLTYGREYNEQFF.

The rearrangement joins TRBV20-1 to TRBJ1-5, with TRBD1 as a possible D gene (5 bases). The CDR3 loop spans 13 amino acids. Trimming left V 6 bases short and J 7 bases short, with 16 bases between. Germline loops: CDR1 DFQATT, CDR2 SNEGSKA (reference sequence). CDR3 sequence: CSATGFQGQPQHF. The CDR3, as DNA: TGCAGTGCAACAGGTTTTCAGGGACAGCCCCAGCATTTT.

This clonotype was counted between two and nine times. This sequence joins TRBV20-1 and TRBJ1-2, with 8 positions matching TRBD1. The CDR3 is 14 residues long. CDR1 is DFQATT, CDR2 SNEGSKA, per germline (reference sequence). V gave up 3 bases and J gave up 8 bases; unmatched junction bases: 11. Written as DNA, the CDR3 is TGCAGTGCTAGGGAAGGTTCGACAGGGGTCGGCTACACCTTC. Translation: CSAREGSTGVGYTF.

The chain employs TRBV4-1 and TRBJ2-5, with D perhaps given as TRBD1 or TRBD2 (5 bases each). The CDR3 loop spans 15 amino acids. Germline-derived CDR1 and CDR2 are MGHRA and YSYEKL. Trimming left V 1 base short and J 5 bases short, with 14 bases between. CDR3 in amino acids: CASSQVFGARETQYF. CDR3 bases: TGCGCCAGCAGCCAAGTATTCGGGGCCAGGGAGACCCAGTACTTC.

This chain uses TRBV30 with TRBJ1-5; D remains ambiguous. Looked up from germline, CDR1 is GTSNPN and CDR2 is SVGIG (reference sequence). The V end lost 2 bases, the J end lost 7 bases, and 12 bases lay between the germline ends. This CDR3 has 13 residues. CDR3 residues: CAWSFEGWQPQHF. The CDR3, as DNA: TGTGCCTGGAGTTTTGAAGGGTGGCAGCCCCAGCATTTT.

The CDR3 loop is CATSDFKNTEAFF. CDR3 DNA: TGTGCCACCAGTGATTTCAAGAACACTGAAGCTTTCTTT. The genes are TRBV24-1 and TRBJ1-1; no clear D. Germline lookup yields CDR1 KGHDR and CDR2 SFDVKD. The ends were cut back, 1 base at V and 1 base at J, with 3 bases in the middle. CDR3 length: 13 amino acids.

Written as DNA, the CDR3 is TGTGCCAGCTCACAAACAGGGGGCCCTGAAGCTTTCTTT. This codes for CASSQTGGPEAFF. The gene calls are TRBV18 and TRBJ1-1; TRBD1 matches at 9 bases. Germline V CDR1 and CDR2: KGHSH, LQKENI. This CDR3 has 13 amino acids. The V and J ends lost 4 bases and 6 bases, in that order; junction bases with no gene match: 3.

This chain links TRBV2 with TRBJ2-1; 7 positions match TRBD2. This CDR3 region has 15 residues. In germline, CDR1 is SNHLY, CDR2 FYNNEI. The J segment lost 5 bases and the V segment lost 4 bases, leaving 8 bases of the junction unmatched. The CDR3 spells CASSAGGGSDNEQFF. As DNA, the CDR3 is TGTGCCAGCAGTGCCGGCGGGGGTTCAGACAATGAGCAGTTCTTC.

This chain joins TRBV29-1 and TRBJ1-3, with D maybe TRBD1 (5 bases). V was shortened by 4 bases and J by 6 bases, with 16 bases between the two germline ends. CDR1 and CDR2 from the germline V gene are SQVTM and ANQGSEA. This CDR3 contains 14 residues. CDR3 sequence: CSVGDGRPPNTIYF. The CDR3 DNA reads TGCAGCGTTGGGGACGGCAGGCCCCCAAACACCATATATTTT.